The T cell receptor (beta chain) under discussion was sequenced for a study of cytomegalovirus exposure and HLA in healthy donors. CDR1 SEHNR and CDR2 FQNEAQ come from the germline V gene (reference sequence). J was trimmed by 8 bases and V by 5 bases; bases with no gene match: 6. The CDR3 loop spans 15 amino acids. In the PCR, 60 Vbeta and 13 Jbeta primers were used. The protocol was immunoSEQ multiplex PCR, while the TCRdb copy is restricted to in-frame clones and leaves out a portion. The sample yields roughly 80,000 clones, about 81% seen once. Study-level findings and limits: Versus the approximately 720-donor mean, an Asian-associated ancestry cluster reportedly showed fewer N-insertions in a later analysis. Later work associated 17,000 or so TCR beta sequences with HLA alleles at 0.05 false discovery rate. The authors later linked a missense DCLRE1C variant to TCR beta V- and J-gene trimming.

As concerns this clone: Its antigen is unidentified.

The rearrangement links TRBV7-9 to TRBJ2-1; 13 positions match TRBD2. This receptor was taken from a woman in her forties or fifties in good health and CMV-seronegative. The sample taken for sequencing was PBMCs. CDR3 DNA: TGTGCCAGCAGCCCCACTAGCGGGAGGGCTCATGAGCAGTTCTTC. This gives the protein CASSPTSGRAHEQFF.